This T cell receptor beta chain was captured in a study of cytomegalovirus exposure and HLA in healthy donors. Study-wide results and limits: The majority of TCR sequences were rare, yet some public TCRs appeared in many donors. The analysis excluded some indistinguishable V segments, including TRBV6-2 and TRBV6-3. Later analysis identified several of the most significant clusters that appeared linked to common viral pathogens.

Primers included in the PCR were 60 Vbeta and 13 Jbeta primers. The method was immunoSEQ multiplex PCR; TCRdb's version includes in-frame clones alone and lacks a portion of them. The sample records 70,000 or so clones, around 80% being singletons. Germline CDR1 SGHTA, CDR2 FQGNSA. Trimming removed 3 bases at V and 2 bases at J, with 4 bases between. CDR3 length: 13 amino acids. To note about this clone: What it binds is not known.

The receptor's source is a man aged 18 to 30 in good health and CMV-seronegative. Material for sequencing was PBMCs. The chain employs TRBV7-2 and TRBJ2-2; no clear D. Here the CDR3 reads CASSFRNTGELFF. The CDR3 DNA is TGTGCCAGCAGCTTTCGTAACACCGGGGAGCTGTTTTTT.